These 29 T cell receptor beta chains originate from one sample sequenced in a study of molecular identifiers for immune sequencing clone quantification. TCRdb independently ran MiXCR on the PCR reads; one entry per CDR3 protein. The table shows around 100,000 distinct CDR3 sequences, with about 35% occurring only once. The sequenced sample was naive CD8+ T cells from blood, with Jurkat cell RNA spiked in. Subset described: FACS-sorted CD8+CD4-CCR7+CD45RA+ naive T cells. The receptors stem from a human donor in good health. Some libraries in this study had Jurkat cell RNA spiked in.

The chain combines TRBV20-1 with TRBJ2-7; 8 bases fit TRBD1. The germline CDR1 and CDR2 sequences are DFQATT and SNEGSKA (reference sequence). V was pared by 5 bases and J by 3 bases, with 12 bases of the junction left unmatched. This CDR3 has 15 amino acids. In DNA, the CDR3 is TGCAGTGCTGATAGGGACAGGAGGGTAAACTACGAGCAGTACTTC. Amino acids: CSADRDRRVNYEQYF.

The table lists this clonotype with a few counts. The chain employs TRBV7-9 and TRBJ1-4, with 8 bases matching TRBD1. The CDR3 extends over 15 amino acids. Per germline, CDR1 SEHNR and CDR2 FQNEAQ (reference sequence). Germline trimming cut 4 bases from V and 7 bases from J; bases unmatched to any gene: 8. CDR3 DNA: TGTGCCAGCAGCTCAAGGGCAGGGGGCCTTGAAAAACTGTTTTTT. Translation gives CASSSRAGGLEKLFF.

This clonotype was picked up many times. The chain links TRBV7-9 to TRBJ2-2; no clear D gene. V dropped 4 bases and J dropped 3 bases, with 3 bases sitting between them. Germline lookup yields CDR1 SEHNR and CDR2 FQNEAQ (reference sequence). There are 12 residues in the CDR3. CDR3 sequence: CASSSHTGELFF. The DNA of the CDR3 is TGTGCCAGCAGCTCCCACACCGGGGAGCTGTTTTTT.

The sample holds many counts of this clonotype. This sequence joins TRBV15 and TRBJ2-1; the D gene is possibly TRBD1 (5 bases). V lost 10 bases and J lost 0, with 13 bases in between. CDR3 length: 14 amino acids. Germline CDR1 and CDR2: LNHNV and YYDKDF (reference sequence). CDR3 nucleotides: TGTGCCATCGCAGACAGTCGCTCCTACAATGAGCAGTTCTTC. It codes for CAIADSRSYNEQFF.

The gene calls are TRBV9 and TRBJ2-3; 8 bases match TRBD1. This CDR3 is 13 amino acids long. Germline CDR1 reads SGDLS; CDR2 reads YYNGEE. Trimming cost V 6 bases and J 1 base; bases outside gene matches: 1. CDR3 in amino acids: CASKDRGTDTQYF. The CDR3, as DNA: TGTGCCAGCAAGGACAGGGGCACAGATACGCAGTATTTT.

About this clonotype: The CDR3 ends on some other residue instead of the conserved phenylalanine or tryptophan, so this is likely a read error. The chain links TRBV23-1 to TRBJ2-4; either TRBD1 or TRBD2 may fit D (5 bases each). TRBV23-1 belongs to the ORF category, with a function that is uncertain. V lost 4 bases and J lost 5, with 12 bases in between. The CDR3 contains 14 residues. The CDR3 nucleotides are TGCGCCAGCAGTCCGGGGCAGGGTCAAAACATTCAGTACATC. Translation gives CASSPGQGQNIQYI.

In DNA, the CDR3 is TGTGCCAGCAGCCCTGTTACCGGGGAGCTGTTTTTT. This sequence encodes CASSPVTGELFF. The chain joins TRBV5-6 to TRBJ2-2; D is unclear. V was clipped by 4 bases and J by 5 bases, with 6 bases between them. Germline assignment: CDR1 SGHDT and CDR2 YYEEEE. The CDR3 runs to 12 residues.

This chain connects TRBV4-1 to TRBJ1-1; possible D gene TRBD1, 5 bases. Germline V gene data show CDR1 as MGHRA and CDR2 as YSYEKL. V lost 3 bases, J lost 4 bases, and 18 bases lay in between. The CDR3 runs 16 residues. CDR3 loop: CASSHRTGGGTTEAFF. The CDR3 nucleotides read TGCGCCAGCAGCCACCGGACCGGAGGAGGGACCACTGAAGCTTTCTTT.

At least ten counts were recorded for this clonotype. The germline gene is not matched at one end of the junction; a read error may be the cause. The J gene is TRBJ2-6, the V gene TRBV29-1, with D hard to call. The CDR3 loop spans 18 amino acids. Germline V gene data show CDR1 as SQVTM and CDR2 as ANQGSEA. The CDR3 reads CSAEWVRKTFSGANVLTF. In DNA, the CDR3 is TGCAGCGCTGAATGGGTCAGAAAAACCTTCTCTGGGGCCAACGTCCTGACTTTC. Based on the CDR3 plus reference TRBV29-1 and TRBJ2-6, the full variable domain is SAVISQKPSRDICQRGTSLTIQCQVDSQVTMMFWYRQQPGQSLTLIATANQGSEATYESGFVIDKFPISRPNLTFSTLTVSNMSPEDSSIYLCSAEWVRKTFSGANVLTFGAGSRLTVL.

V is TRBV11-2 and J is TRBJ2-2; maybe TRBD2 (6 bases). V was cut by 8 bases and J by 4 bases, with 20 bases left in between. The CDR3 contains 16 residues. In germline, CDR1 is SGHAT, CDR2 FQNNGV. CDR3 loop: CASWTPGGASTGELFF. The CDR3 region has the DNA TGTGCCAGCTGGACTCCCGGGGGAGCGAGCACCGGGGAGCTGTTTTTT.

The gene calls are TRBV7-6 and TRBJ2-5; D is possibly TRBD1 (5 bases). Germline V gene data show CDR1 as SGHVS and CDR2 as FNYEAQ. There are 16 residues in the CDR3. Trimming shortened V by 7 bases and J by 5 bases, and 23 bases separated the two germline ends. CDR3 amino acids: CASTQLRSRGVETQYF. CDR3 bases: TGTGCCAGCACCCAGCTTAGGTCAAGGGGCGTGGAGACCCAGTACTTC.

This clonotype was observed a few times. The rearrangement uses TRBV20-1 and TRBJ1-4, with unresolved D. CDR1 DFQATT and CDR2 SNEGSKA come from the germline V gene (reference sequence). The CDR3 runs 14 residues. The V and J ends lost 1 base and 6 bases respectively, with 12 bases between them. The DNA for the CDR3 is TGCAGTGCTAGAGTCTGGGGTTCGGATGAAAAACTGTTTTTT. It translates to CSARVWGSDEKLFF.

CDR3 sequence: CASTPPGLTYEQYF. Here the CDR3 DNA reads TGTGCCAGCACCCCCCCGGGACTAACCTACGAGCAGTACTTC. The chain carries TRBV2 and TRBJ2-7; 7 bases fit TRBD2. Germline CDR1 is SNHLY and CDR2 is FYNNEI. Unmatched junction bases numbered 8, after V lost 7 bases and J lost 2 bases. This CDR3 contains 14 residues.

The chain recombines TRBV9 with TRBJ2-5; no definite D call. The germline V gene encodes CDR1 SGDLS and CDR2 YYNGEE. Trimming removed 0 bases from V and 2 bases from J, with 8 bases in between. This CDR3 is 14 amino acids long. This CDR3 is CASSVEGQQETQYF. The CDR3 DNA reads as TGTGCCAGCAGCGTAGAAGGGCAGCAAGAGACCCAGTACTTC.

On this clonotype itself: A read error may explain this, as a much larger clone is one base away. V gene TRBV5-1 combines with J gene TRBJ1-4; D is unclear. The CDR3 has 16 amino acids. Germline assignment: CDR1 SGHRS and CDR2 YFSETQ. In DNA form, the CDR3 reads TGCGCCAGCGGCTTGAACGGGCTAGGAGCAAATGAAAAACTGTTTTTT. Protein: CASGLNGLGANEKLFF.

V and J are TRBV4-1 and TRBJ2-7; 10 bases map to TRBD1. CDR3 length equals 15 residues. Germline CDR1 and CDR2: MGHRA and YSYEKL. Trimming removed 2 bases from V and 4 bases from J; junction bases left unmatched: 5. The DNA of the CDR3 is TGCGCCAGCAGCCAACCCGGACAGGGGGGGTACGAGCAGTACTTC. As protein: CASSQPGQGGYEQYF.

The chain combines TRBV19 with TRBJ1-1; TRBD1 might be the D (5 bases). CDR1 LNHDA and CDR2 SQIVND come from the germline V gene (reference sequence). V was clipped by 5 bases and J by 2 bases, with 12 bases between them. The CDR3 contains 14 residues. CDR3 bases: TGTGCCAGTAGTTCCGGGACTACAAACACTGAAGCTTTCTTT. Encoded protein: CASSSGTTNTEAFF. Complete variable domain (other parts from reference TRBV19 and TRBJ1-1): DGGITQSPKYLFRKEGQNVTLSCEQNLNHDAMYWYRQDPGQGLRLIYYSQIVNDFQKGDIAEGYSVSREKKESFPLTVTSAQKNPTAFYLCASSSGTTNTEAFFGQGTRLTVV.

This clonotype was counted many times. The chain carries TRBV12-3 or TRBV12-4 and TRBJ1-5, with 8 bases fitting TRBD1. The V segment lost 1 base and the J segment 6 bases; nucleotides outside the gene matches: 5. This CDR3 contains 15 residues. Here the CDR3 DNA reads TGTGCCAGCAGTTTAGAGGACAGGGATAGTCAGCCCCAGCATTTT. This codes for CASSLEDRDSQPQHF.

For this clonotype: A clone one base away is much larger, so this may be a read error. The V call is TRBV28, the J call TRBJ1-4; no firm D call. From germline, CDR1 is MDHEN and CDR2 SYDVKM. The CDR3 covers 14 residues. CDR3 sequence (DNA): TGTACCAGCAGAACCCCGGGCCTGTCCCCCGGGTGGGTTTTT. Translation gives CTSRTPGLSPGWVF.

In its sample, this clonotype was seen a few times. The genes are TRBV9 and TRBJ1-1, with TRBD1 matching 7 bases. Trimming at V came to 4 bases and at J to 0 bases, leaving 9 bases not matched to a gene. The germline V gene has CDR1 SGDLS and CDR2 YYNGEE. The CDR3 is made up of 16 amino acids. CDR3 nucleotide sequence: TGTGCCAGCAGCCCTCGGACAGGTACCTTGAACACTGAAGCTTTCTTT. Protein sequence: CASSPRTGTLNTEAFF.

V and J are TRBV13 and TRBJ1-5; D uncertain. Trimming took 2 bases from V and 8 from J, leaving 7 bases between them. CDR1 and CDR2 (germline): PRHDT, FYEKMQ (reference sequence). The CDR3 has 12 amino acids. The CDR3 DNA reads TGTGCCAGCAGCTTACTGAATAAGCCCCAGCATTTT. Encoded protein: CASSLLNKPQHF. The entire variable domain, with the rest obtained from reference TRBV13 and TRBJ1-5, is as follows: AAGVIQSPRHLIKEKRETATLKCYPIPRHDTVYWYQQGPGQDPQFLISFYEKMQSDKGSIPDRFSAQQFSDYHSELNMSSLELGDSALYFCASSLLNKPQHFGDGTRLSIL.

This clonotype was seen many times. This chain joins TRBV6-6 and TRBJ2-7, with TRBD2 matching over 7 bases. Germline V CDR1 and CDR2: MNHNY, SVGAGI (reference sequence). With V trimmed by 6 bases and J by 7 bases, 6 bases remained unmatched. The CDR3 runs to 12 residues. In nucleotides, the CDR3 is TGTGCCAGCAGGCTAGCGGCCAGGGAGCAGTACTTC. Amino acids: CASRLAAREQYF.

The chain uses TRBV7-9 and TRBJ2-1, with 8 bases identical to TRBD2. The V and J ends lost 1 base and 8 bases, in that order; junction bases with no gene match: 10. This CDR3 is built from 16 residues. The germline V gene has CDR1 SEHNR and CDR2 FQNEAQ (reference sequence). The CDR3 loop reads CASSLDYRTSSYEQFF. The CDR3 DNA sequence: TGTGCCAGCAGCTTAGACTACAGGACTAGCTCATATGAGCAGTTCTTC. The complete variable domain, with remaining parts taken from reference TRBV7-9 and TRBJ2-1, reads DTGVSQNPRHKITKRGQNVTFRCDPISEHNRLYWYRQTLGQGPEFLTYFQNEAQLEKSRLLSDRFSAERPKGSFSTLEIQRTEQGDSAMYLCASSLDYRTSSYEQFFGPGTRLTVL.

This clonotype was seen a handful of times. The CDR3 DNA reads TGCAGTGCTAGAGATTGGGTGCAGGGGGCTGAAGCTTTCTTT. This codes for CSARDWVQGAEAFF. This chain uses TRBV20-1 with TRBJ1-1, with 7 nucleotides matching TRBD1. In germline, CDR1 is DFQATT, CDR2 SNEGSKA (reference sequence). V shed 0 bases, J shed 6 bases, and the junction held 7 bases outside the gene matches. The CDR3 totals 14 residues.

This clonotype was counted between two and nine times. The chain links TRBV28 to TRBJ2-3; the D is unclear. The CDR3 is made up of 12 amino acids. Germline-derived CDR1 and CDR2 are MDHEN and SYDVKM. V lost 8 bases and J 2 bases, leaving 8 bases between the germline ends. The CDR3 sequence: CASAKLTDTQYF. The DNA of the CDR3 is TGTGCCAGCGCAAAGCTCACAGATACGCAGTATTTT. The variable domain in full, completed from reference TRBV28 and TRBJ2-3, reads DVKVTQSSRYLVKRTGEKVFLECVQDMDHENMFWYRQDPGLGLRLIYFSYDVKMKEKGDIPEGYSVSREKKERFSLILESASTNQTSMYLCASAKLTDTQYFGPGTRLTVL.

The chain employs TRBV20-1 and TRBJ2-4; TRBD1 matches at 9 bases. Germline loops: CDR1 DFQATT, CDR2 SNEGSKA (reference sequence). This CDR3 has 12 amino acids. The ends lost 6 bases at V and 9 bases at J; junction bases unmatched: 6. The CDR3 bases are TGCAGTGCGCGGGGGACAGGGTCCATTCAGTACTTC. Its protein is CSARGTGSIQYF.

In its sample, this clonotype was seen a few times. The CDR3 DNA sequence: TGTGCCAGCAGCCCGGGCAGTCACAATGAGCAGTTCTTC. Its translation is CASSPGSHNEQFF. V gene TRBV7-9 combines with J gene TRBJ2-1, with no clear D. Deletions cut 5 bases from V and 5 bases from J, with 10 bases between. This CDR3 has 13 residues. The V gene's germline CDR1 is SEHNR and CDR2 FQNEAQ (reference sequence).

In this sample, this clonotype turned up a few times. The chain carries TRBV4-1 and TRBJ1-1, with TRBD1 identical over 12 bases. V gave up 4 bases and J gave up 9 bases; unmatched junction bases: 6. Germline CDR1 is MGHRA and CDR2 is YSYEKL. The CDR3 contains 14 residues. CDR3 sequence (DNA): TGCGCCAGCAGCCTCGGGACAGGGGGCCTACAAGCTTTCTTT. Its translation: CASSLGTGGLQAFF.

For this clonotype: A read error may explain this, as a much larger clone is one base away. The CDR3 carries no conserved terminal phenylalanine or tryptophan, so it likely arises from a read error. CDR3 nucleotide sequence: TGTGCCAGCAGCTCTGACTATCCTATCCACGAGCAGTACTCC. It encodes CASSSDYPIHEQYS. This chain links TRBV7-2 with TRBJ2-7; maybe TRBD2 (5 bases). The CDR3 contains 14 residues. With 4 bases removed from V and 5 bases from J, the gap between germline ends came to 15 bases. Looked up from germline, CDR1 is SGHTA and CDR2 is FQGNSA.